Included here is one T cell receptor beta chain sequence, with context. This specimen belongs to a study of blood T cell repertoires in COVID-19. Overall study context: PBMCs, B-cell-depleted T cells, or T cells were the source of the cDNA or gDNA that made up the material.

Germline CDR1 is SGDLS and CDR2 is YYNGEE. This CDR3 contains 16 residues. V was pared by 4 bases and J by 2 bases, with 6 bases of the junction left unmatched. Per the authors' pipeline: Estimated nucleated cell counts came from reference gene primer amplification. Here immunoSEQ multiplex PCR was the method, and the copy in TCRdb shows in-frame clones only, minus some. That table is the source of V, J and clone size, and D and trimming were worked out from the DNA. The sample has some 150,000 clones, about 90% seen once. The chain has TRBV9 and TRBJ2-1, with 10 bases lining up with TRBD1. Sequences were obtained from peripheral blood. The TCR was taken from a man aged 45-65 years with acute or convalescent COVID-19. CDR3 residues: CASSRGGTGAYNEQFF. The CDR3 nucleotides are TGTGCCAGCAGCAGAGGGGGGACAGGGGCCTACAATGAGCAGTTCTTC.